This record covers a single TCR beta chain. Its cognate antigen is unknown. The CDR3 is 13 amino acids. The ends were cut back, 5 bases at V and 1 base at J, with 8 bases in the middle. These data are taken from a study of T cells after yellow fever vaccination. The study made its TCR cDNA through 5'RACE template switching. That step introduced a universal primer site along with UMIs. TCRdb processed the 5' RACE reads anew with MiXCR; each CDR3 protein has one entry. In the table there are about 330,000 distinct CDR3 sequences, about 6.6% of which are singletons. Study conclusions and caveats: Clonotype sharing between CD4 and CD8 compartments was small.

The TCR comes from a man younger than 35 who received the YFV17D yellow fever vaccine. The chain employs TRBV12-3 or TRBV12-4 and TRBJ1-2; D unclear. The sample here was PBMCs, taken 35 to 50 days after the first yellow fever vaccination. CDR3 nucleotide sequence: TGTGCCAGCAGTCTTCCGGTTAACTATGGCTACACCTTC. It is translated as CASSLPVNYGYTF.